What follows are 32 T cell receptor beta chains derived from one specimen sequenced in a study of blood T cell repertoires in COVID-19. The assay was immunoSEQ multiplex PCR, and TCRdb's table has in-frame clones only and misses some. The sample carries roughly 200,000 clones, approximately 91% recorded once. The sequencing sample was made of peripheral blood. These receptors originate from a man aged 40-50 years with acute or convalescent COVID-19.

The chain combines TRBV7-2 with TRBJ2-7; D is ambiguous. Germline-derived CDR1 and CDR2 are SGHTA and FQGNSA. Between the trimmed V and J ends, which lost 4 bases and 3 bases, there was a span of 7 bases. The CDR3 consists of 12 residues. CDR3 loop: CASSSNSYEQYF. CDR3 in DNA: TGTGCCAGCAGCTCTAACAGCTACGAGCAGTACTTC.

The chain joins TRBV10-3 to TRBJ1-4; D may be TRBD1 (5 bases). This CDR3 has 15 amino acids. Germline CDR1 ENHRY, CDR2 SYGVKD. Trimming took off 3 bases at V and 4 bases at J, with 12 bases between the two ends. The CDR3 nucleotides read TGTGCCATCAGTGACAGGGCGGTGGGTAATGAAAAACTGTTTTTT. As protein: CAISDRAVGNEKLFF.

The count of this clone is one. CDR3 coding DNA: TGTGCCAGCATCCCACAGGGGGGGAGCTATGGCTACACCTTC. Its protein is CASIPQGGSYGYTF. This sequence joins TRBV7-2 and TRBJ1-2, with TRBD1 matching over 8 bases. Looked up from germline, CDR1 is SGHTA and CDR2 is FQGNSA. The length of the CDR3 is 14 residues. Trimming took 7 bases from V and 4 from J; bases not matched to a gene: 8. Using reference TRBV7-2 and TRBJ1-2 for the parts outside the CDR3, the full variable domain is GAGVSQSPSNKVTEKGKDVELRCDPISGHTALYWYRQSLGQGLEFLIYFQGNSAPDKSGLPSDRFSAERTGGSVSTLTIQRTQQEDSAVYLCASIPQGGSYGYTFGSGTRLTVV.

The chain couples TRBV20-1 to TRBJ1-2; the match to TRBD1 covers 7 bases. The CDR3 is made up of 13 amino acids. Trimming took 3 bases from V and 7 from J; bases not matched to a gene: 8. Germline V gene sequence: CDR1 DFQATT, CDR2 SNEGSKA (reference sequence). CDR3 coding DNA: TGCAGTGCTAGTTTTGACAGGGAAGGTGGCTACACCTTC. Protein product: CSASFDREGGYTF.

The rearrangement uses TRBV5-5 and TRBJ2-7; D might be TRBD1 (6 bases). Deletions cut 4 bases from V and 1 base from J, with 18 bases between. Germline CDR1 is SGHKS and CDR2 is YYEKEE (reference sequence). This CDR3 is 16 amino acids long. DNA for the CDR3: TGTGCCAGCAGCCCTATAACCGGGACACCTTCCTACGAGCAGTACTTC. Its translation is CASSPITGTPSYEQYF. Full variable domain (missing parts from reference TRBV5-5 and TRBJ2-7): DAGVTQSPTHLIKTRGQQVTLRCSPISGHKSVSWYQQVLGQGPQFIFQYYEKEERGRGNFPDRFSARQFPNYSSELNVNALLLGDSALYLCASSPITGTPSYEQYFGPGTRLTVT.

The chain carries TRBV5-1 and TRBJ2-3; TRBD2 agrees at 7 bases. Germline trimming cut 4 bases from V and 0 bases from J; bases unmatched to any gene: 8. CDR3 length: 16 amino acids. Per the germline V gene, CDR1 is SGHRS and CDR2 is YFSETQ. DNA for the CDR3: TGCGCCAGCAGCGCTCTAGCGGCGACTAGCACAGATACGCAGTATTTT. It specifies CASSALAATSTDTQYF.

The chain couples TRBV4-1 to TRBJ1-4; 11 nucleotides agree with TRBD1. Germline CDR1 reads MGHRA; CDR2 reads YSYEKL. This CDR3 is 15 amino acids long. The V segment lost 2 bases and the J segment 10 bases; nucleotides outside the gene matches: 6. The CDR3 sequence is CASSQFPGQGGKLFF. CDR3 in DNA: TGCGCCAGCAGCCAATTTCCGGGACAGGGGGGAAAACTGTTTTTT.

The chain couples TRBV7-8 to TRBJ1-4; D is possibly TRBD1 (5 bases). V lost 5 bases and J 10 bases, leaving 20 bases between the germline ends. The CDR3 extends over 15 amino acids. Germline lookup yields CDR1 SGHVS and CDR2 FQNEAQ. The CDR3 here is CASSPGGVGFGKLFF. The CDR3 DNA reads TGTGCCAGCAGCCCGGGGGGGGTCGGTTTCGGAAAACTGTTTTTT.

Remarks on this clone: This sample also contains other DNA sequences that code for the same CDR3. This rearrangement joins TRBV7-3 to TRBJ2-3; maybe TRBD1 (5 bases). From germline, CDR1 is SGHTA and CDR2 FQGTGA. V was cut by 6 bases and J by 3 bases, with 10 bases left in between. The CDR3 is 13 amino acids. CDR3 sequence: CASSLQGTDTQYF. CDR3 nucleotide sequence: TGTGCCAGCAGTCTCCAGGGAACAGATACGCAGTATTTT.

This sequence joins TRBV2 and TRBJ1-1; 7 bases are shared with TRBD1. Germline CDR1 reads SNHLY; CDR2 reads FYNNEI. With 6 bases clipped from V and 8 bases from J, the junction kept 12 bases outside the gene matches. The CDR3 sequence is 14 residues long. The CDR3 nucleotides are TGTGCCAGCAGAAAAGGGACAGAAGTTTACGAAGCTTTCTTT. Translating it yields CASRKGTEVYEAFF.

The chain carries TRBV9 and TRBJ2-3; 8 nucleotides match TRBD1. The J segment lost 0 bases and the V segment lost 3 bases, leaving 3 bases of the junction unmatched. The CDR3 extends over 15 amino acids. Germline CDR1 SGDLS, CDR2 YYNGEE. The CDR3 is CASSAGDRSTDTQYF. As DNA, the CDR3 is TGTGCCAGCAGCGCGGGGGACAGGAGCACAGATACGCAGTATTTT.

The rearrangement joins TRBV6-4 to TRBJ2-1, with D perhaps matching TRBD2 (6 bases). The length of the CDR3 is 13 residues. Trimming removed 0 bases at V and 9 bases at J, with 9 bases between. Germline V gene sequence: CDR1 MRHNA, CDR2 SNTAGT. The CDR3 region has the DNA TGTGCCAGCAGTGACTCGAGGGGAGGTGAGCAGTTCTTC. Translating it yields CASSDSRGGEQFF.

The CDR3 spells CASSSRGLATSTDTQYF. As DNA, the CDR3 is TGTGCCAGCAGCTCAAGGGGACTAGCGACTAGCACAGATACGCAGTATTTT. The V call is TRBV7-3, the J call TRBJ2-3, with 10 bases matching TRBD2. Germline CDR1 reads SGHTA; CDR2 reads FQGTGA. J gave up 0 bases and V 4 bases, and 7 bases lay outside the gene matches. CDR3 length: 17 amino acids.

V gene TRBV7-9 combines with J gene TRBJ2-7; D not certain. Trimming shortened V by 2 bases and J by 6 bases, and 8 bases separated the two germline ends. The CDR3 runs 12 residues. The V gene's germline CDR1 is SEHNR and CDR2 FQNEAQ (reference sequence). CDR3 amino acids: CASSLTLREQYF. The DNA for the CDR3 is TGTGCCAGCAGCTTAACTCTTCGCGAGCAGTACTTC.

The CDR3, as DNA: TGTGCCAGCAGCTTGGCCGGGAGAGAAAAACTGTTTTTT. Its protein product is CASSLAGREKLFF. The rearrangement uses TRBV5-4 and TRBJ1-4; no firm D call. The length of the CDR3 is 13 residues. Trimming pared 0 bases from V and 8 bases from J, leaving 8 bases between. Germline V gene lookup returns CDR1 SGHNT and CDR2 YYREEE (reference sequence).

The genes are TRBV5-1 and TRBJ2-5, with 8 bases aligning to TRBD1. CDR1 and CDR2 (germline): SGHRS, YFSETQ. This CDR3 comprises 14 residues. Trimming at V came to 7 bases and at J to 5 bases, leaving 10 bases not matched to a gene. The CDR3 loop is CASGRQGIGETQYF. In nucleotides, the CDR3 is TGCGCCAGCGGCAGACAGGGGATAGGCGAGACCCAGTACTTC.

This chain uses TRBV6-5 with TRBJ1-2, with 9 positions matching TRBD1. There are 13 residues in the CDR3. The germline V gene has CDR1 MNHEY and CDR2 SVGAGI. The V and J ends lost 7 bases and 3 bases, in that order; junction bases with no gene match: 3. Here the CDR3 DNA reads TGTGCCAGCAACCGACAGGGGGACTATGGCTACACCTTC. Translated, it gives CASNRQGDYGYTF.

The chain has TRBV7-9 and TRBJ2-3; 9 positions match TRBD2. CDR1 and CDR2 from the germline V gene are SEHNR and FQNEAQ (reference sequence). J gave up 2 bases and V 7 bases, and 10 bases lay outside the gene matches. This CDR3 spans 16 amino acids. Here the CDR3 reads CASTPTLAGFTDTQYF. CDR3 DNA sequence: TGTGCCAGCACCCCGACCCTAGCGGGGTTCACAGATACGCAGTATTTT.

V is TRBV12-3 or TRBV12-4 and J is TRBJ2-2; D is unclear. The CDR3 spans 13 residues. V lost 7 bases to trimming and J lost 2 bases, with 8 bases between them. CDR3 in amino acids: CASTPRNTGELFF. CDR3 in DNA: TGTGCCAGCACCCCTCGTAACACCGGGGAGCTGTTTTTT.

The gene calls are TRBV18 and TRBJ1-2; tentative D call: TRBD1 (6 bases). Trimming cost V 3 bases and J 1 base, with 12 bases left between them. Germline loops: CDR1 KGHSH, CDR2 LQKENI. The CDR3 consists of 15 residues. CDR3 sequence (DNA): TGTGCCAGCTCACCCCCGAGACAGGATAACTATGGCTACACCTTC. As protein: CASSPPRQDNYGYTF.

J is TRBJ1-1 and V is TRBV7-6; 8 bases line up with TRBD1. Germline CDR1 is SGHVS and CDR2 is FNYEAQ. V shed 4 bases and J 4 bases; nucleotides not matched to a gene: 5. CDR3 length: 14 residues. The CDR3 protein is CASSSRQGSTEAFF. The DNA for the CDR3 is TGTGCCAGCAGCTCACGACAGGGGAGCACTGAAGCTTTCTTT.

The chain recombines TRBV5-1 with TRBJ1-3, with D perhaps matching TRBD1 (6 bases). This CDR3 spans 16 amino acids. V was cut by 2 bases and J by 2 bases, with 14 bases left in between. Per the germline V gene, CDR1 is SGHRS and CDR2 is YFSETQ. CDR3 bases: TGCGCCAGCAGCTTAAGATCAGGGGAAGCTGGAAACACCATATATTTT. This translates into CASSLRSGEAGNTIYF.

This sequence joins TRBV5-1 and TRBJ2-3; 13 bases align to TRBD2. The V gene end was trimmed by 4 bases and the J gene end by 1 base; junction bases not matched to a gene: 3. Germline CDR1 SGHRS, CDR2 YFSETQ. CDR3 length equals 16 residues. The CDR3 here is CASSLGTSGGTDTQYF. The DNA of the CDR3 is TGCGCCAGCAGCCTCGGGACTAGCGGGGGCACAGATACGCAGTATTTT.

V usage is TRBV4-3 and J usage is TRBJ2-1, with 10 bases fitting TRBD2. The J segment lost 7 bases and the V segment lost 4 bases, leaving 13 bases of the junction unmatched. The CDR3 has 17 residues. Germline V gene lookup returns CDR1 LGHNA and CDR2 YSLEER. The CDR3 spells CASSPYQSGGARNEQFF. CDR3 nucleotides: TGCGCCAGCAGCCCCTACCAAAGCGGGGGGGCGAGAAATGAGCAGTTCTTC.

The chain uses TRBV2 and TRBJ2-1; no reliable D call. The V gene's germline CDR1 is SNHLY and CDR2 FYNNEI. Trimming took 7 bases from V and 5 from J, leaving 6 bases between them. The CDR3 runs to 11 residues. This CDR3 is CASKNNNEQFF. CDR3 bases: TGTGCCAGCAAAAACAACAATGAGCAGTTCTTC. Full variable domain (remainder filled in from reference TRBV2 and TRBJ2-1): EPEVTQTPSHQVTQMGQEVILRCVPISNHLYFYWYRQILGQKVEFLVSFYNNEISEKSEIFDDQFSVERPDGSNFTLKIRSTKLEDSAMYFCASKNNNEQFFGPGTRLTVL.

The CDR3 bases are TGTGCCAGCAGTTTAGGGACAGGGGAGTACGAGCAGTACTTC. Its protein is CASSLGTGEYEQYF. The genes are TRBV27 and TRBJ2-7; TRBD1 agrees at 10 bases. V lost 2 bases, J lost 4 bases, and 2 bases stayed unmatched. There are 14 residues in the CDR3. Germline CDR1 is MNHEY and CDR2 is SMNVEV (reference sequence).

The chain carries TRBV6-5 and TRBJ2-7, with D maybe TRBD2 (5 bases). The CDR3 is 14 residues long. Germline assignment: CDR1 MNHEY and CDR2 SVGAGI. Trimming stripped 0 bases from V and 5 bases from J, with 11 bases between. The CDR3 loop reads CASSYSAGIDEQYF. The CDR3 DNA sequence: TGTGCCAGCAGTTACTCAGCCGGGATCGACGAGCAGTACTTC.

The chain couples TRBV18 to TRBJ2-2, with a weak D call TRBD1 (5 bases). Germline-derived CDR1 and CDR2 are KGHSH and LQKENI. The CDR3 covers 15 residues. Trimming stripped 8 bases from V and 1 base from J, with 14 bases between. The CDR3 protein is CASTQGDWNTGELFF. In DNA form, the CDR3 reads TGTGCCAGCACCCAAGGGGATTGGAACACCGGGGAGCTGTTTTTT.

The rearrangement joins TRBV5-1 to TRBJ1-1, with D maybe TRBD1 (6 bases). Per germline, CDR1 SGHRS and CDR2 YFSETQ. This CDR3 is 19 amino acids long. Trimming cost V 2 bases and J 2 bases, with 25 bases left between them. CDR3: CASSLTGTRYIGRNTEAFF. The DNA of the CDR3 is TGCGCCAGCAGCTTAACGGGGACAAGGTATATCGGGCGTAACACTGAAGCTTTCTTT. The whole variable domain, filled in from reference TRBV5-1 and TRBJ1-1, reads KAGVTQTPRYLIKTRGQQVTLSCSPISGHRSVSWYQQTPGQGLQFLFEYFSETQRNKGNFPGRFSGRQFSNSRSEMNVSTLELGDSALYLCASSLTGTRYIGRNTEAFFGQGTRLTVV.

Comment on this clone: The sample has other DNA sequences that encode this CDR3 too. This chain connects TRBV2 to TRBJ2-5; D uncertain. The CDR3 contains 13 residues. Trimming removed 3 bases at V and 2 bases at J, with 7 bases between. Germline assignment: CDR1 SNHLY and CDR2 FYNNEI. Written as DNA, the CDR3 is TGTGCCAGCAGTGAGTCCGTGCAAGAGACCCAGTACTTC. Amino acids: CASSESVQETQYF.

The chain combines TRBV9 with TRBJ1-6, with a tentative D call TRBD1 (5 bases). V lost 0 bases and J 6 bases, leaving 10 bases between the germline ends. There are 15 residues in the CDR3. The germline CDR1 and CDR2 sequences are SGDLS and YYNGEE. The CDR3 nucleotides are TGTGCCAGCAGCGTAGGTGATAGGGGTAATTCACCCCTCCACTTT. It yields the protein CASSVGDRGNSPLHF.

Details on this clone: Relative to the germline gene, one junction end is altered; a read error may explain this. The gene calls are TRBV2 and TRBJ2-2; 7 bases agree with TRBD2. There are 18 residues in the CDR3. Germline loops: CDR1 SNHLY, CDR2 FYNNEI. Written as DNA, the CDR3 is TGTGCCAGCAGCGAAGTTCGCCTAGGCGGGGGGAACACCGGGGAGCTGTTTTTT. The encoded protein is CASSEVRLGGGNTGELFF.